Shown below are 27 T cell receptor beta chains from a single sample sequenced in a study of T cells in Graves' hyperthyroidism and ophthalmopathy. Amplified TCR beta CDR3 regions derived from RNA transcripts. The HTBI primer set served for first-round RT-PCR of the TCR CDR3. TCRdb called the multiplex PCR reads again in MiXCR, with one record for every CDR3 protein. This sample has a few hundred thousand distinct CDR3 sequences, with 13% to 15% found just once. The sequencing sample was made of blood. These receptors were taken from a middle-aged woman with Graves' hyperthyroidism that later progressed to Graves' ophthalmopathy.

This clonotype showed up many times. CDR3 loop: CASRRGVGNQPQHF. CDR3 DNA sequence: TGTGCCAGCAGGAGGGGAGTGGGGAATCAGCCCCAGCATTTT. The chain employs TRBV2 and TRBJ1-5, with a possible D match to TRBD1 (5 bases). Germline-derived CDR1 and CDR2 are SNHLY and FYNNEI. Trimming shortened V by 6 bases and J by 4 bases, and 13 bases separated the two germline ends. The CDR3 totals 14 residues.

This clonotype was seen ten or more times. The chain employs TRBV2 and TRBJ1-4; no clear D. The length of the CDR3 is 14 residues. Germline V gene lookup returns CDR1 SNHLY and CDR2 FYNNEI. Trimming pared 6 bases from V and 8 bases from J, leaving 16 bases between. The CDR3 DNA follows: TGTGCCAGCAGAGAGGAGGCGGTAACCGAAAAACTGTTTTTT. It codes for CASREEAVTEKLFF.

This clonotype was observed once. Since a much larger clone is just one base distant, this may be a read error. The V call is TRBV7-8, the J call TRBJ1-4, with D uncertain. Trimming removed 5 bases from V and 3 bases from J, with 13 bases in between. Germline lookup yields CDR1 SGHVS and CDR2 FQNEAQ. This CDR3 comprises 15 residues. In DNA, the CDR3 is TGTGCCAGCAGCCTCCGACCTCAGTCTAATGAAAAACTGTTTTTT. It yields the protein CASSLRPQSNEKLFF.

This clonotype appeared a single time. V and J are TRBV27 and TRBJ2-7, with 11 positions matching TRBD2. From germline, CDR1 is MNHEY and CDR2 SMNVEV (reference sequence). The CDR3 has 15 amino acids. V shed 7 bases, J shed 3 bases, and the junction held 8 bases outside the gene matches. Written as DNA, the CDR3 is TGTGCCAGCAAAGCATCCGGGACTAGCGGCTACGAGCAGTACTTC. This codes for CASKASGTSGYEQYF.

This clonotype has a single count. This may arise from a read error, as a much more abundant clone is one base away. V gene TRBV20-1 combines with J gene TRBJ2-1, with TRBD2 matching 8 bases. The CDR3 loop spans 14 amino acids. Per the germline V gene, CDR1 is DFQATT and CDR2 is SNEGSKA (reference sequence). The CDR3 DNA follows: TGCAGTGCTAGAGATCCGCGGGAGGCTCTTGAGCAGGTCTTC. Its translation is CSARDPREALEQVF.

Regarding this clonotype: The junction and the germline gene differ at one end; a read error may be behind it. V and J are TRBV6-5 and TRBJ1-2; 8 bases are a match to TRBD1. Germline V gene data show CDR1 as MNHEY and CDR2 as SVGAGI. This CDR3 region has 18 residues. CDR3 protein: CTSSTKDRGRFTLFDYTF. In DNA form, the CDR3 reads TGTACCAGCAGTACTAAAGACAGGGGCCGGTTTACTCTATTTGACTACACCTTC.

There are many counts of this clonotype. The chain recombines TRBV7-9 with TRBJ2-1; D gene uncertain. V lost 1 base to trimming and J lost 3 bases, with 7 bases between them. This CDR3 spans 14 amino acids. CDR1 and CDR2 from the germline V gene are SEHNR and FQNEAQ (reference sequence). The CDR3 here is CASSLVGDYNEQFF. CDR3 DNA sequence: TGTGCCAGCAGCTTAGTGGGTGACTACAATGAGCAGTTCTTC.

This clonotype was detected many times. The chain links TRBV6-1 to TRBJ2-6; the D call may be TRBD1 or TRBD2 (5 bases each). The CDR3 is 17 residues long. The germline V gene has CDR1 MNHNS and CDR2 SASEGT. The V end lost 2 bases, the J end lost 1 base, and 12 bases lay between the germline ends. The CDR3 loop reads CASSELGPLSGANVLTF. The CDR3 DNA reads TGTGCCAGCAGTGAATTGGGACCACTTTCTGGGGCCAACGTCCTGACTTTC.

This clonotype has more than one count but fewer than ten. CDR3 amino acids: CASRSKGENNIQYF. In nucleotides, the CDR3 is TGTGCCAGCAGAAGCAAGGGTGAGAACAACATTCAGTACTTC. The chain couples TRBV25-1 to TRBJ2-4, with D unclear. CDR1 is MGHDK and CDR2 is SYGVNS in the germline V gene. The ends were cut back, 6 bases at V and 7 bases at J, with 16 bases in the middle. This CDR3 has 14 residues.

The CDR3 region is CASSQALRDYEQYF. CDR3 bases: TGTGCCAGCAGCCAAGCCCTAAGGGACTACGAGCAGTACTTC. The chain couples TRBV3-1 to TRBJ2-7; D is uncertain. There are 14 residues in the CDR3. Germline assignment: CDR1 LGHDT and CDR2 YNNKEL (reference sequence). The V gene lost 1 base and the J gene lost 3 bases, with 10 bases spanning the gap.

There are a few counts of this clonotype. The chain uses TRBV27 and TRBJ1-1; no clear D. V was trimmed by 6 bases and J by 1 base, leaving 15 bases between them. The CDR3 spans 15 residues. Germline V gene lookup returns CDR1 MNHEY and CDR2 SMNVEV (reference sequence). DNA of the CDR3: TGTGCCAGCAGCCTATCGGACCAGTCGAACACTGAAGCTTTCTTT. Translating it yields CASSLSDQSNTEAFF.

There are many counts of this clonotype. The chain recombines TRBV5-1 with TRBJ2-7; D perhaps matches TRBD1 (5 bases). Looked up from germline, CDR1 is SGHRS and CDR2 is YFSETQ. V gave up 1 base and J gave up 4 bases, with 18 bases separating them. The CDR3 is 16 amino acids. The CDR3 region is CASSLRAGSYFYEQYF. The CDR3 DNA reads TGCGCCAGCAGCTTGCGCGCAGGGTCATACTTTTACGAGCAGTACTTC.

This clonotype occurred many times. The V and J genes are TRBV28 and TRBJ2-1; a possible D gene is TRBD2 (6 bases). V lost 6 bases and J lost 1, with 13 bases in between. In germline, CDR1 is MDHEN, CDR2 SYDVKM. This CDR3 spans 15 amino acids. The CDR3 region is CASSPGTQSYNEQFF. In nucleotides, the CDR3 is TGTGCCAGCAGCCCCGGGACTCAATCCTACAATGAGCAGTTCTTC.

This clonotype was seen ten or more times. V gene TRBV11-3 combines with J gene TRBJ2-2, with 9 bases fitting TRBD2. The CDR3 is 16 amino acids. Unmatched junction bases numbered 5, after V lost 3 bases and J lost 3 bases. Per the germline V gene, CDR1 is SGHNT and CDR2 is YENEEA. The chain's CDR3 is CASSFGTSRDTGELFF. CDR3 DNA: TGTGCCAGCAGCTTTGGGACTAGCAGGGACACCGGGGAGCTGTTTTTT. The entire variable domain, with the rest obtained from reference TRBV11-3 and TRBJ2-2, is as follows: EAGVVQSPRYKIIEKKQPVAFWCNPISGHNTLYWYLQNLGQGPELLIRYENEEAVDDSQLPKDRFSAERLKGVDSTLKIQPAELGDSAVYLCASSFGTSRDTGELFFGEGSRLTVL.

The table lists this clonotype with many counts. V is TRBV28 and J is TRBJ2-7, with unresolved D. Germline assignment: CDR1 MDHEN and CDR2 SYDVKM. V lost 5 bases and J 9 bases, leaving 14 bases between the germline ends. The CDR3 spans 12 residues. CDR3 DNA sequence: TGTGCCAGCAGTCCCCGGGCGTCCGGGCAGTACTTC. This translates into CASSPRASGQYF.

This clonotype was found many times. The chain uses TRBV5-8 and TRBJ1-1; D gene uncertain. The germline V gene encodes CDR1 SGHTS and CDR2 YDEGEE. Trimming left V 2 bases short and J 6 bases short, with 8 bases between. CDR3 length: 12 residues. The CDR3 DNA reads TGTGCCAGCAGCTTTCCTTACGCTGAAGCTTTCTTT. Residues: CASSFPYAEAFF.

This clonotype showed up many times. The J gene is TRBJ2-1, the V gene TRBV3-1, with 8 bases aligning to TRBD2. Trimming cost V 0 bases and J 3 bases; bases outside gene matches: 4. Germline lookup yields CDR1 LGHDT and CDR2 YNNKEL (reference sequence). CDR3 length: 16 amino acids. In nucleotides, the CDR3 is TGTGCCAGCAGCCAAGAGAGGCTAGCGGGCTACAATGAGCAGTTCTTC. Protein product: CASSQERLAGYNEQFF.

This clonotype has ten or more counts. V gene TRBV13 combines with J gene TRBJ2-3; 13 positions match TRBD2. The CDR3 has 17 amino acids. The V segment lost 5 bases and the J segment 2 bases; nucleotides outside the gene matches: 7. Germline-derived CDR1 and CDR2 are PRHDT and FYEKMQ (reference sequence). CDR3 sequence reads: CASSRRLAGGPTDTQYF. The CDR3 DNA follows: TGTGCCAGCAGCCGCAGACTAGCGGGAGGTCCCACAGATACGCAGTATTTT.

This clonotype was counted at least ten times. The CDR3 DNA sequence: TGTGCCAGCAGTTTAGAACCGGGACTAGCGGACACAGATACGCAGTATTTT. Amino acids: CASSLEPGLADTDTQYF. The V gene is TRBV28, the J gene TRBJ2-3, with 11 bases lining up with TRBD2. The V gene's germline CDR1 is MDHEN and CDR2 SYDVKM. V lost 2 bases, J lost 2 bases, and 6 bases stayed unmatched. The CDR3 totals 17 residues.

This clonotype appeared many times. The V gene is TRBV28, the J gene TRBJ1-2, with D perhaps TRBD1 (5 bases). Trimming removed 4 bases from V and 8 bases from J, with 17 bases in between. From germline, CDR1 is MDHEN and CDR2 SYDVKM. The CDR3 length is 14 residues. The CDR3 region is CASSSANQGGGYTF. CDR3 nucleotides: TGTGCCAGCAGTTCCGCCAATCAGGGAGGGGGCTACACCTTC.

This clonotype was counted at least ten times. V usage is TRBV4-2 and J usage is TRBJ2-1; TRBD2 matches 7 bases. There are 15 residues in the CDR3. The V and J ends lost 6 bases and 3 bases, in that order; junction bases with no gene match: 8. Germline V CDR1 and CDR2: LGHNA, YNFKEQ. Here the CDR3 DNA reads TGTGCCAGCAGGTCTGGCGGGAGTTACTACAATGAGCAGTTCTTC. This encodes CASRSGGSYYNEQFF.

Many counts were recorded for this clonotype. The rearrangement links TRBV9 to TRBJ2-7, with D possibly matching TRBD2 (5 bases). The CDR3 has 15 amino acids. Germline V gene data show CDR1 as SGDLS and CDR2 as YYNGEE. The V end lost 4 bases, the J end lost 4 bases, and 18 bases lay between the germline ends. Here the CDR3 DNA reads TGTGCCAGCAGCCCCCCGTTGAGCCCGGGGTACGAGCAGTACTTC. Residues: CASSPPLSPGYEQYF.

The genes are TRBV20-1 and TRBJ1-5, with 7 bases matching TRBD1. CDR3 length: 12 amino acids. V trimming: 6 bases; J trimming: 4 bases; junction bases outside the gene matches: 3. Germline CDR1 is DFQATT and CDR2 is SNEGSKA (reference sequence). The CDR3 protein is CSASTGNQPQHF. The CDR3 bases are TGCAGTGCCTCGACAGGGAATCAGCCCCAGCATTTT.

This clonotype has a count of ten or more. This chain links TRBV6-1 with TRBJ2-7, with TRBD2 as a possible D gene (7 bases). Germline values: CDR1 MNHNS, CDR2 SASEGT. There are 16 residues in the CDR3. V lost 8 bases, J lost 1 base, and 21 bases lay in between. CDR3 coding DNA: TGTGCCAGCCTAAGCCGCGGGGGCGCTTCTTCCTACGAGCAGTACTTC. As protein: CASLSRGGASSYEQYF.

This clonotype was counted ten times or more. The CDR3 DNA reads TGTGCCAGCAGTTACTCCGAGGGGACGGAGGCACTTGGCGAGCAGTACTTC. It codes for CASSYSEGTEALGEQYF. The rearrangement uses TRBV6-5 and TRBJ2-7; D possibly matches TRBD1 or TRBD2 (5 bases each). Trimming pared 0 bases from V and 6 bases from J, leaving 21 bases between. This CDR3 has 17 residues. Germline loops: CDR1 MNHEY, CDR2 SVGAGI.

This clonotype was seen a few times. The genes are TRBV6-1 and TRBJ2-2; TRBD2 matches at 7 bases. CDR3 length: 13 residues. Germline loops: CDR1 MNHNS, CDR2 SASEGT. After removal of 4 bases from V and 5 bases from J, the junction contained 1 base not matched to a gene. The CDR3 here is CASSGRETGELFF. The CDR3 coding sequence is TGTGCCAGCAGTGGGCGGGAGACCGGGGAGCTGTTTTTT.

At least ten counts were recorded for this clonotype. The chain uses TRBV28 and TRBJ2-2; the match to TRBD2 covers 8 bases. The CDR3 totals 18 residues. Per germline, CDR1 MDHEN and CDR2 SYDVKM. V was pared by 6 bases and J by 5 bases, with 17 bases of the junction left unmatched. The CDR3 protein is CASRPTLGWREATGELFF. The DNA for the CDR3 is TGTGCCAGCAGACCTACCCTGGGATGGCGGGAGGCAACCGGGGAGCTGTTTTTT.